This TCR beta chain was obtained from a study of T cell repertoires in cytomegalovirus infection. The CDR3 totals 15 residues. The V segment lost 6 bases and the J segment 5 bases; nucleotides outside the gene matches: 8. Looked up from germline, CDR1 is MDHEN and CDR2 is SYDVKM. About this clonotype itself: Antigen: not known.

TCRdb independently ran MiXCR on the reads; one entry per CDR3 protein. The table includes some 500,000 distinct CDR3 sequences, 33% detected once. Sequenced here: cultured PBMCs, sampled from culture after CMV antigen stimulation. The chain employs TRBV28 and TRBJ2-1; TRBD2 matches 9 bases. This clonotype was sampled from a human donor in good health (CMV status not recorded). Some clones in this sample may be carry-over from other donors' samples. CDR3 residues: CASRPTSGPDNEQFF. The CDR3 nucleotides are TGTGCCAGCAGGCCGACTAGCGGTCCTGACAATGAGCAGTTCTTC.